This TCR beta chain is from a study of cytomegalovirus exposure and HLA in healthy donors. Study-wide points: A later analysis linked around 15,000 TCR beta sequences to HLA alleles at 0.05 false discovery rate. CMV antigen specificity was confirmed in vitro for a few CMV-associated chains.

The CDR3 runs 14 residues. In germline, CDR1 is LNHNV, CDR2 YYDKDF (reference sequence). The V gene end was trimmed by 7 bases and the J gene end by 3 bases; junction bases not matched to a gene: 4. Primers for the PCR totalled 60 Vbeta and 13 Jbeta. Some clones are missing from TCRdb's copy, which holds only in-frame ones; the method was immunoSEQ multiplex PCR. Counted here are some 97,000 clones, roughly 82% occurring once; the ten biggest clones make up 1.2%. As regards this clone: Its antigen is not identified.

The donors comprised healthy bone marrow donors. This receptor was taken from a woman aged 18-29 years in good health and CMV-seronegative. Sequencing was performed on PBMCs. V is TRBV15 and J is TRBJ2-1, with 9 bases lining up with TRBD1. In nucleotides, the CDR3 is TGTGCCACCAAGGACAGGGGAGACTACAATGAGCAGTTCTTC. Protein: CATKDRGDYNEQFF. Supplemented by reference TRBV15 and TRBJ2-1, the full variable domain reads DAMVIQNPRYQVTQFGKPVTLSCSQTLNHNVMYWYQQKSSQAPKLLFHYYDKDFNNEADTPDNFQSRRPNTSFCFLDIRSPGLGDTAMYLCATKDRGDYNEQFFGPGTRLTVL.